The clone carrying this T cell receptor (beta chain) was seen many times. The time point denotes: after trial treatment. The sample's treatment: LDRT plus nivolumab, ipilimumab, low-dose cyclophosphamide and aspirin (RACIN trial). This entry belongs to a study of low-dose radiotherapy and immunotherapy resistance in tumors. About the study: Individuals in Cohort 2 had 1 Gy per fraction every two weeks, adding up to 13 Gy over 26 weeks.

CDR3 length: 11 amino acids. The V end was cut by 2 bases, the J end by 14 bases, with 7 bases between. Germline assignment: CDR1 MDHEN and CDR2 SYDVKM. TRAV- and TRBV-specific primers were used for first-strand cDNA, which covered alpha and beta chains. TCR amplification involved 20 to 25 PCR cycles with a constant-region primer and V-primer adapter. TCRdb re-called the reads with MiXCR, one entry per CDR3 protein. Of roughly 95,000 distinct CDR3 sequences in the sample, 20% to 25% were seen once. This TCR was sampled from a female donor with ovarian cancer. This chain uses TRBV28 with TRBJ1-6; D ambiguous. Sequenced here: PBMCs, sampled after low-dose radiotherapy plus immunotherapy. This CDR3 reads CASSLGQTLHF. The CDR3 DNA sequence: TGTGCCAGCAGTTTAGGGCAGACCCTCCACTTT.